These 30 T cell receptor beta chains were sequenced from one sample in a study of blood T cell repertoires in COVID-19. The protocol was immunoSEQ multiplex PCR, while the TCRdb copy is restricted to in-frame clones and leaves out a portion. The table has under 300,000 clones, about 83% seen once; the top ten hold 4% to 4.5%. Sequenced sample: peripheral blood. These receptors were collected from a man between 50 and 59 years old with acute or convalescent COVID-19.

V is TRBV19 and J is TRBJ1-4; no firm D call. Germline CDR1 is LNHDA and CDR2 is SQIVND (reference sequence). The CDR3 is made up of 15 amino acids. Trimming took off 10 bases at V and 7 bases at J, with 22 bases between the two ends. CDR3 sequence: CAIGPTGVEVEKLFF. The DNA of the CDR3 is TGTGCCATAGGGCCCACGGGAGTCGAAGTTGAAAAACTGTTTTTT.

This clone is a singleton in its sample. The chain combines TRBV3-1 (or the pseudogene TRBV3-2) with TRBJ2-1, with 15 bases aligning to TRBD2. Per the germline V gene, CDR1 is LGHDT and CDR2 is YNNKEL (reference sequence). This CDR3 has 18 residues. V lost 3 bases, J lost 7 bases, and 10 bases stayed unmatched. The CDR3 spells CASSHSGLAGGPGNEQFF. CDR3 DNA: TGTGCCAGCAGCCATTCCGGACTAGCGGGAGGGCCTGGAAATGAGCAGTTCTTC.

The V and J genes are TRBV5-5 and TRBJ2-4; TRBD1 agrees at 7 bases. Germline V gives CDR1 SGHKS, CDR2 YYEKEE (reference sequence). This CDR3 spans 16 amino acids. With 4 bases clipped from V and 3 bases from J, the junction kept 10 bases outside the gene matches. This CDR3 reads CASSDPTTGVKNIQYF. For the CDR3, the DNA is TGTGCCAGCAGCGACCCGACTACAGGGGTCAAAAACATTCAGTACTTC.

This clone was recorded a few times. This chain connects TRBV7-3 to TRBJ2-2; 9 nucleotides match TRBD2. Germline lookup yields CDR1 SGHTA and CDR2 FQGTGA. The V gene end was trimmed by 3 bases and the J gene end by 0 bases; junction bases not matched to a gene: 14. The CDR3 totals 20 residues. In nucleotides, the CDR3 is TGTGCCAGCAGCTTGAACCCGGCTAGCGGGATACAAGCGAACACCGGGGAGCTGTTTTTT. Translated, it gives CASSLNPASGIQANTGELFF.

The chain couples TRBV9 to TRBJ2-1; 10 nucleotides match TRBD2. The CDR3 is made up of 16 amino acids. The trim removed 4 bases at V and 8 bases at J, leaving 12 bases unmatched. Per the germline V gene, CDR1 is SGDLS and CDR2 is YYNGEE. CDR3 in amino acids: CASSPWASGSPDEQFF. CDR3 nucleotide sequence: TGTGCCAGCAGCCCCTGGGCTAGCGGGAGCCCGGATGAGCAGTTCTTC.

J is TRBJ2-3 and V is TRBV7-2; D possibly corresponds to TRBD2 (6 bases). Trimming stripped 5 bases from V and 0 bases from J, with 15 bases between. Germline V gene data show CDR1 as SGHTA and CDR2 as FQGNSA. This CDR3 is 16 amino acids long. The CDR3 protein is CASSPGTDLSTDTQYF. The CDR3 bases are TGTGCCAGCAGCCCCGGGACTGACCTGAGCACAGATACGCAGTATTTT.

The rearrangement uses TRBV7-2 and TRBJ2-1, with a tentative D call TRBD2 (6 bases). The length of the CDR3 is 14 residues. CDR1 is SGHTA and CDR2 is FQGNSA in the germline V gene. Trimming stripped 5 bases from V and 3 bases from J, with 11 bases between. CDR3 nucleotides: TGTGCCAGCAGCACCCGGGACTTCTACAATGAGCAGTTCTTC. It is translated as CASSTRDFYNEQFF. Using reference TRBV7-2 and TRBJ2-1 for the parts outside the CDR3, the full variable domain is GAGVSQSPSNKVTEKGKDVELRCDPISGHTALYWYRQSLGQGLEFLIYFQGNSAPDKSGLPSDRFSAERTGGSVSTLTIQRTQQEDSAVYLCASSTRDFYNEQFFGPGTRLTVL.

This clone is a singleton in its sample. The chain links TRBV5-1 to TRBJ2-1; D is possibly TRBD1 (6 bases). The CDR3 has 13 residues. Trimming took off 0 bases at V and 9 bases at J, with 10 bases between the two ends. Germline V lookup: CDR1 SGHRS, CDR2 YFSETQ. In nucleotides, the CDR3 is TGCGCCAGCAGCTTGGAACAGGGCGGTGAGCAGTTCTTC. This gives the protein CASSLEQGGEQFF.

The genes are TRBV4-2 and TRBJ1-2; D not certain. Per the germline V gene, CDR1 is LGHNA and CDR2 is YNFKEQ. The ends were cut back, 0 bases at V and 2 bases at J, with 7 bases in the middle. CDR3 length equals 14 residues. This CDR3 is CASSQDFQNYGYTF. The CDR3 bases are TGTGCCAGCAGCCAAGATTTTCAGAACTATGGCTACACCTTC.

The chain links TRBV9 to TRBJ1-6; D may be TRBD1 (6 bases). V lost 4 bases and J lost 5, with 19 bases in between. The CDR3 length is 17 residues. Germline lookup yields CDR1 SGDLS and CDR2 YYNGEE. The CDR3 sequence is CASSLPDSNSDNSPLHF. For the CDR3, the DNA is TGTGCCAGCAGCCTCCCGGACAGCAACTCTGATAATTCACCCCTCCACTTT.

The rearrangement links TRBV28 to TRBJ2-2; 10 bases are shared with TRBD2. The CDR3 has 18 amino acids. V lost 4 bases to trimming and J lost 8 bases; unmatched junction nucleotides: 16. Germline CDR1 is MDHEN and CDR2 is SYDVKM. CDR3 residues: CASSSPTSGLYSAGELFF. CDR3 DNA sequence: TGTGCCAGCAGTTCCCCGACTAGCGGGCTCTATTCAGCTGGGGAGCTGTTTTTT.

CDR3 sequence reads: CASSQAGYGYTF. The CDR3 coding sequence is TGTGCCAGCAGCCAGGCAGGCTATGGCTACACCTTC. The chain recombines TRBV2 with TRBJ1-2, with unresolved D. V shed 6 bases and J shed 4 bases, with 9 bases lying between them. This CDR3 comprises 12 residues. Germline loops: CDR1 SNHLY, CDR2 FYNNEI.

The chain uses TRBV10-3 and TRBJ1-5, with D possibly TRBD1 on 6 matching bases. The CDR3 runs to 18 residues. Germline V gives CDR1 ENHRY, CDR2 SYGVKD. The V and J ends lost 2 bases and 2 bases respectively, with 19 bases between them. The CDR3 protein is CAISEMPEGRGGNQPQHF. The CDR3 DNA reads as TGTGCCATCAGTGAGATGCCTGAGGGGAGGGGGGGCAATCAGCCCCAGCATTTT.

In DNA, the CDR3 is TGTGCCAGCAACGTTAGGGGGCCGCGCTCCTACAATGAGCAGTTCTTC. Encoded protein: CASNVRGPRSYNEQFF. This chain connects TRBV28 to TRBJ2-1, with 7 positions matching TRBD1. This CDR3 comprises 16 residues. CDR1 is MDHEN, CDR2 SYDVKM, per germline. Germline trimming cut 7 bases from V and 0 bases from J; bases unmatched to any gene: 9.

The V call is TRBV12-3 or TRBV12-4, the J call TRBJ2-1, with 10 nucleotides matching TRBD2. J was trimmed by 8 bases and V by 4 bases; bases with no gene match: 2. CDR3 length: 13 amino acids. The CDR3 sequence: CASSWTSGDEQFF. The CDR3 DNA is TGTGCCAGCAGTTGGACTAGCGGAGATGAGCAGTTCTTC.

The rearrangement links TRBV18 to TRBJ1-1; TRBD1 aligns across 7 bases. V dropped 4 bases and J dropped 1; count of bases not matched to a gene: 3. CDR3 length: 14 residues. Germline V CDR1 and CDR2: KGHSH, LQKENI. The CDR3 DNA follows: TGTGCCAGCTCACGGACAGGAACGAACACTGAAGCTTTCTTT. Encoded protein: CASSRTGTNTEAFF.

The table lists this clone with a count of one. The chain is built from TRBV6-6 and TRBJ2-2; TRBD2 agrees at 14 bases. The length of the CDR3 is 16 residues. V trimming: 6 bases; J trimming: 5 bases; junction bases outside the gene matches: 5. Germline CDR1 is MNHNY and CDR2 is SVGAGI (reference sequence). The CDR3 bases are TGTGCCAGCAGGGGACTAGCGGGAGCTGGGACCGGGGAGCTGTTTTTT. Translation: CASRGLAGAGTGELFF.

The chain links TRBV5-1 to TRBJ2-1; the D gene is possibly TRBD2 (5 bases). This CDR3 contains 16 residues. The germline V and J ends were trimmed by 3 bases and 2 bases, with 15 bases remaining between them. CDR1 SGHRS and CDR2 YFSETQ come from the germline V gene. CDR3 amino acids: CASSSEGATAYNEQFF. The CDR3 DNA reads as TGCGCCAGCAGCTCCGAGGGAGCGACCGCCTACAATGAGCAGTTCTTC. Based on the CDR3 plus reference TRBV5-1 and TRBJ2-1, the full variable domain is KAGVTQTPRYLIKTRGQQVTLSCSPISGHRSVSWYQQTPGQGLQFLFEYFSETQRNKGNFPGRFSGRQFSNSRSEMNVSTLELGDSALYLCASSSEGATAYNEQFFGPGTRLTVL.

The chain recombines TRBV9 with TRBJ1-6; possible D gene TRBD1, 6 bases. The V end lost 4 bases, the J end lost 12 bases, and 23 bases lay between the germline ends. Per the germline V gene, CDR1 is SGDLS and CDR2 is YYNGEE. This CDR3 comprises 16 residues. The CDR3 protein is CASSFFSGDTVEPLHF. CDR3 DNA: TGTGCCAGCAGCTTCTTCTCAGGGGATACGGTGGAACCCCTCCACTTT. The full variable domain, its missing parts supplied by reference TRBV9 and TRBJ1-6, is DSGVTQTPKHLITATGQRVTLRCSPRSGDLSVYWYQQSLDQGLQFLIQYYNGEERAKGNILERFSAQQFPDLHSELNLSSLELGDSALYFCASSFFSGDTVEPLHFGNGTRLTVT.

The chain uses TRBV7-9 and TRBJ1-1; 7 bases align to TRBD1. The germline gives CDR1 SEHNR, CDR2 FQNEAQ (reference sequence). The CDR3 covers 15 residues. V trimming: 1 base; J trimming: 1 base; junction bases outside the gene matches: 3. The CDR3 DNA reads as TGTGCCAGCAGCTTAGGGGACAGTCAGAACACTGAAGCTTTCTTT. This gives the protein CASSLGDSQNTEAFF. Using reference TRBV7-9 and TRBJ1-1 for the parts outside the CDR3, the full variable domain is DTGVSQNPRHKITKRGQNVTFRCDPISEHNRLYWYRQTLGQGPEFLTYFQNEAQLEKSRLLSDRFSAERPKGSFSTLEIQRTEQGDSAMYLCASSLGDSQNTEAFFGQGTRLTVV.

This chain links TRBV27 with TRBJ1-1, with TRBD1 matching 9 bases. J gave up 6 bases and V 3 bases, and 14 bases lay outside the gene matches. Germline values: CDR1 MNHEY, CDR2 SMNVEV (reference sequence). The CDR3 loop spans 17 amino acids. CDR3: CASSLILRDRVKAEAFF. Here the CDR3 DNA reads TGTGCCAGCAGTTTGATCCTCCGGGACAGGGTAAAGGCTGAAGCTTTCTTT.

This chain joins TRBV5-5 and TRBJ1-2; possible D gene TRBD1, 5 bases. CDR3 length: 14 amino acids. The V and J ends lost 7 bases and 2 bases respectively, with 15 bases between them. Per the germline V gene, CDR1 is SGHKS and CDR2 is YYEKEE (reference sequence). The CDR3, as DNA: TGTGCCAGCTCGCGACAGCCAATGAACTATGGCTACACCTTC. Residues: CASSRQPMNYGYTF.

The chain recombines TRBV6-5 with TRBJ1-5, with D tentatively TRBD1 (5 bases). CDR3 size: 14 residues. Germline CDR1 is MNHEY and CDR2 is SVGAGI. V lost 6 bases and J 0 bases, leaving 9 bases between the germline ends. The CDR3 is CASRKGDSNQPQHF. The CDR3 bases are TGTGCCAGCAGAAAAGGGGATAGCAATCAGCCCCAGCATTTT.

This rearrangement joins TRBV28 to TRBJ1-1; D remains ambiguous. The CDR3 contains 12 residues. The V end was cut by 6 bases, the J end by 0 bases, with 5 bases between. Germline V gene data show CDR1 as MDHEN and CDR2 as SYDVKM. The CDR3 spells CASRSVNTEAFF. CDR3 coding DNA: TGTGCCAGCAGGTCTGTGAACACTGAAGCTTTCTTT. Full variable domain (missing parts from reference TRBV28 and TRBJ1-1): DVKVTQSSRYLVKRTGEKVFLECVQDMDHENMFWYRQDPGLGLRLIYFSYDVKMKEKGDIPEGYSVSREKKERFSLILESASTNQTSMYLCASRSVNTEAFFGQGTRLTVV.

Comments on this clone: The germline gene is not matched at one end of the junction; a read error may be the cause. The rearrangement uses TRBV7-3 and TRBJ2-1; 7 bases agree with TRBD1. This CDR3 region has 18 residues. Looked up from germline, CDR1 is SGHTA and CDR2 is FQGTGA. The CDR3 coding sequence is TGTGCCAGCAGCCCCAGGCCAGGGGGAGAACTTATTTACAATACCCCGGTCTTC. Translated: CASSPRPGGELIYNTPVF.

The gene calls are TRBV10-2 and TRBJ2-7; 9 bases match TRBD1. The V segment lost 7 bases and the J segment 4 bases; nucleotides outside the gene matches: 11. The CDR3 contains 15 residues. Germline-derived CDR1 and CDR2 are WSHSY and SAAADI. The CDR3 protein is CASTYGTGRTYEQYF. In DNA form, the CDR3 reads TGCGCCAGCACCTACGGGACAGGGAGAACTTACGAGCAGTACTTC.

The V and J genes are TRBV12-3 or TRBV12-4 and TRBJ1-1; tentatively, D is TRBD1 (5 bases). The CDR3 has 13 amino acids. V lost 2 bases and J 3 bases, leaving 7 bases between the germline ends. DNA of the CDR3: TGTGCCAGCAGTTTACGGGGGGACACTGAAGCTTTCTTT. Protein product: CASSLRGDTEAFF.

The CDR3 is CASSQDSASPTEAFF. The CDR3 coding sequence is TGCGCCAGCAGCCAAGATTCCGCCAGTCCCACTGAAGCTTTCTTT. The chain couples TRBV4-1 to TRBJ1-1; D unresolved. Per germline, CDR1 MGHRA and CDR2 YSYEKL. The CDR3 contains 15 residues. The germline V and J ends were trimmed by 0 bases and 4 bases, with 12 bases remaining between them.

The chain employs TRBV18 and TRBJ2-1; the match to TRBD2 covers 8 bases. The CDR3 loop spans 17 amino acids. The germline V gene has CDR1 KGHSH and CDR2 LQKENI. Germline trimming cut 0 bases from V and 8 bases from J; bases unmatched to any gene: 12. This CDR3 reads CASSPPSPGGPGDEQFF. As DNA, the CDR3 is TGTGCCAGCTCACCACCTTCCCCGGGAGGGCCTGGGGATGAGCAGTTCTTC.

The V call is TRBV28, the J call TRBJ1-3; D possibly corresponds to TRBD1 (6 bases). The CDR3 has 14 residues. Trimming pared 7 bases from V and 4 bases from J, leaving 14 bases between. Germline V gene sequence: CDR1 MDHEN, CDR2 SYDVKM. CDR3 bases: TGTGCCAGCACCTTAGGGGGATACGGAAACACCATATATTTT. Amino acid sequence: CASTLGGYGNTIYF.